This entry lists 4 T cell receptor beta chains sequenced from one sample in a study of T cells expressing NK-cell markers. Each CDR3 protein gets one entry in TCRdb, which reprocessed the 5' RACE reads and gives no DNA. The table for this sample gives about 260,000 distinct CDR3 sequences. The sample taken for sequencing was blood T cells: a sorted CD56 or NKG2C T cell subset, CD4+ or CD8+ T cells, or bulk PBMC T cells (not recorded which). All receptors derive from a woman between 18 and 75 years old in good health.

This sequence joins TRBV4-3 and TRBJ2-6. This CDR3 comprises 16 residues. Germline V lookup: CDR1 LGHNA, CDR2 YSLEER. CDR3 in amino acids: CASSQVYSSGANVLTF.

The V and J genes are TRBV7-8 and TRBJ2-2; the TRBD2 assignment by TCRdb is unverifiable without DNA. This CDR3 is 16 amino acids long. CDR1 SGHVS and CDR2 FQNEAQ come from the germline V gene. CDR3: CASSGRGLADTGELFF. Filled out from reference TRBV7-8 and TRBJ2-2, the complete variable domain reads GAGVSQSPRYKVAKRGQDVALRCDPISGHVSLFWYQQALGQGPEFLTYFQNEAQLDKSGLPSDRFFAERPEGSVSTLKIQRTQQEDSAVYLCASSGRGLADTGELFFGEGSRLTVL.

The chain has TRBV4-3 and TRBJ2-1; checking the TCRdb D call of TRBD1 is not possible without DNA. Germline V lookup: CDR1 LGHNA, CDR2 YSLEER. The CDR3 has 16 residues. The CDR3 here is CASSQASRGRGNEQFF.

The CDR3: CASSYQPTSHPDTQYF. The chain links TRBV12-3 or TRBV12-4 to TRBJ2-3; with no DNA, the TCRdb D assignment of TRBD2 cannot be verified. This CDR3 has 16 residues.